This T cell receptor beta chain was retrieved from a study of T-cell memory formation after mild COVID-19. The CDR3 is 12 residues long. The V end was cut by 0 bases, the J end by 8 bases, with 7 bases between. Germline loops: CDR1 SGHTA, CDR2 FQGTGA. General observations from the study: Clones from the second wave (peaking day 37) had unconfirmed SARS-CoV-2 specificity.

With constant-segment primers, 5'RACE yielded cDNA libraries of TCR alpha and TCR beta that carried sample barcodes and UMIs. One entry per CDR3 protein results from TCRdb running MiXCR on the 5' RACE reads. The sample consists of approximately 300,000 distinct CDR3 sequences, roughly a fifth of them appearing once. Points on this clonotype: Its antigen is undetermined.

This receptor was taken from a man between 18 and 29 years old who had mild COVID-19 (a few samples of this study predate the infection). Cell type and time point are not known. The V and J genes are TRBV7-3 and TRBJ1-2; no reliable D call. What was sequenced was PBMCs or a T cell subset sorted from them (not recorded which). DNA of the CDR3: TGTGCCAGCAGCTTAACGGGCCAGGGCTACACCTTC. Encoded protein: CASSLTGQGYTF.